The present TCR beta chain was sequenced within a study of blood T cells in healthy people across ages. Study results and limitations: Estimates based on one million T cells were treated as lower bounds.

Per the germline V gene, CDR1 is MNHEY and CDR2 is SMNVEV (reference sequence). There are 15 residues in the CDR3. V lost 3 bases and J 7 bases, leaving 19 bases between the germline ends. Those donating, healthy Caucasian individuals from Russia, were aged 6 to 90. No fewer than 7 million PBMCs went into each sample. Worth noting for this clonotype: Its antigen is undetermined.

Through a sample-barcoded 5' primer and a J-beta primer mix, a second PCR was run for roughly 6 to 12 cycles. Unique molecular identifiers of 12 random nucleotides labeled each cDNA. TCRdb passed the 5' RACE reads through MiXCR, listing each CDR3 protein once. This sample carries about 1.1 million distinct CDR3 sequences, approximately 38% of them seen once, and the ten largest clones take about 12%. The TCR comes from a man aged 18 to 29 in good health. Sequencing used blood. The gene calls are TRBV27 and TRBJ2-7; D gene uncertain. CDR3 nucleotide sequence: TGTGCCAGCAGTTTGAGTCTATCCCTCTACAATGAGCAGTACTTC. It encodes CASSLSLSLYNEQYF.